This TCR beta chain is from a study of memory CD4+ T cells and cytomegalovirus serostatus. Study-wide background: Of the healthy Belgian adults, fewer than 10 were CMV seropositive and 24 seronegative. Overall study results and limits: The CMV-associated TCR signature appears largely within the CD4+ memory repertoire.

Original methodology: Out-of-frame sequences were removed, leaving roughly 2,200,000 distinct TCRbeta sequences. Assay used: immunoSEQ multiplex PCR; TCRdb lists only in-frame clones, some missing. V, J and clone size were drawn from that table, and D and trimming were deduced from the DNA. The sample gives about 59,000 clones, 80% to 90% of which show up once; roughly 1% is in the top ten. For this clone: The antigen is unknown.

Single viable CD3+CD4+CD8-CD45RO+ cells were sorted as the memory CD4+ T cells. Total CD4+ T cells were enriched by CD4 positive selection. Material for sequencing was memory CD4+ T cells from blood. This TCR derives from an adult in good health and CMV-seronegative.

CDR3 amino acids: CASSLKGGGQPQHF. DNA of the CDR3: TGTGCCAGCAGCCTGAAAGGGGGCGGTCAGCCCCAGCATTTT. V and J are TRBV7-9 and TRBJ1-5; 7 nucleotides align to TRBD1. The CDR3 has 14 residues. Germline CDR1 SEHNR, CDR2 FQNEAQ (reference sequence). The junction had 7 bases not matched to a gene; V was cut back by 5 bases and J by 6 bases.